This T cell receptor (beta chain) is drawn from a study of blood T cells in healthy people across ages (dated by TCRdb to 2013 to 2016). Describing the broader study: In model experiments, template switching captured about one uniquely barcoded TCR beta cDNA molecule for every two T cells. To avoid experimental bias, donors of different ages were distributed randomly across sequencing lanes. The donors were divided into four age groups: young (average around 16 years), middle-aged (about 41), aged (around 59) and long-lived (about 80). The study measured age-related changes in TCR beta repertoire diversity using deep sequencing normalized with unique cDNA molecular identifiers. Using the same blood draw, the study looked at two additional independent replicas of 1 million unique cDNA reads for two donors, one aged 18 to 30 and the other aged 80 or older. The study at large found these results: Because the CMV infection status of the donors was unknown, age-related changes in expanded clonotypes may potentially have been confounded. As age increased, observed TCR beta diversity per million T cells dropped in a roughly linear way, and a significant reduction was already evident by age around 41. The long-lived group showed more naive CD4+ T cells, fewer expanded clones and increased TCR diversity than the aged group, suggesting age selection. Because profiling used bulk unsorted PBMCs, naive and antigen-experienced compartments could not be compared conclusively. Estimates of total diversity based on one million sequenced T cells were regarded as lower bounds and as underestimates. The percentage of naive T cells measured by flow cytometry correlated strongly with observed TCR beta diversity.

Library preparation used 5' RACE. The second PCR ran for about 7 to 11 cycles and used a J-beta primer mix along with a sample-barcoded 5' primer. A unique molecular identifier was introduced onto each TCR beta cDNA molecule by a template-switch 5' adaptor carrying 12 random nucleotides. Each sample yielded at least 2.5 million CDR3-containing paired-end reads. All of the RNA was converted into first-strand cDNA using the Mint cDNA synthesis kit, with a TRBC-specific oligonucleotide serving as the primer. After uracil-DNA glycosylase treatment, a first 18-cycle PCR used universal primers M1SS and BC2_uni_R on all cDNA. The original pipeline was this. For normalization, 1 million high-quality reads, each with a distinct molecular identifier, were randomly selected from each sample. Reads with shared molecular identifiers were discarded instead of being binned into consensus sequences. MiTCR, run with a Q25 quality threshold and the strictest error-elimination algorithm, handled CDR3 identification, clonotype clustering and error correction. Lower-bound total TCR beta diversity was estimated with a nonparametric unseen species model using Euler transformation. TCRdb reprocessing: public reads trimmed at Q25 with fastp, clones called with MiXCR, in-frame beta chains kept. Each CDR3 protein gets just one entry, which takes the most common genes and DNA from the rows behind it. TCRdb's processing, not the authors' own work, is the source of the V and J calls. The sample table shows approximately 1,700,000 distinct CDR3 sequences, and around 40% are seen once. Of the sample, more than 20% falls within the top ten clones.

V and J are truncated by 0 bases and 1 base respectively, leaving an intervening sequence of 9 bases. The CDR3 spans 15 residues, from the cysteine through the phenylalanine. Only CDR3 DNA is held: 45 bases, read in frame from base 1. CDR1 and CDR2, per the germline V gene, are MDHEN and SYDVKM. Notes on this clonotype: Its antigen target is currently unknown. No much larger clone exists at a distance of one base, and base qualities are not known.

The donors were roughly 40 Caucasian individuals from Russia, aged roughly 6 to 95 years, who were systemically healthy. Approximately 11 milliliters of peripheral blood were drawn from each donor into EDTA-treated Vacutainer tubes. PBMCs were isolated by Ficoll-Paque density-gradient centrifugation, with at least 6.5 million obtained per sample. Trizol reagent was used to extract total RNA from PBMCs, with at least 5 micrograms per sample. The percentages of naive CD45RAhigh/CD27high T cells were determined by flow cytometry on a PBMC aliquot from every donor. The rearrangement joined TRBV28 to TRBJ1-1; perhaps TRBD1 is the D gene, with 5 bases matching. The sequence was collected from a human donor in good health. Material: blood. The CDR3 protein: CASSLWAGRNTEAFF. The nucleotide sequence is TGTGCCAGCAGTTTATGGGCAGGGCGGAACACTGAAGCTTTCTTT.